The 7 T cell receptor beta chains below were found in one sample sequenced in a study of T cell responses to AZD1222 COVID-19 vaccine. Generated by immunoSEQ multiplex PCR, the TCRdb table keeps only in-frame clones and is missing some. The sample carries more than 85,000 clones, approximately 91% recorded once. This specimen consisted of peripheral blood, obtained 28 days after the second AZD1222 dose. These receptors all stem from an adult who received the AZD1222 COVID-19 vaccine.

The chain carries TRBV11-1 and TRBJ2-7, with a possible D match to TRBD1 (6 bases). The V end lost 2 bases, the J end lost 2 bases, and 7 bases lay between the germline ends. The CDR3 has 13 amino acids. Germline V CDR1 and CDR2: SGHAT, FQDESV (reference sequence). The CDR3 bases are TGTGCCAGCAGCTTAAGACAGGCCTACGAGCAGTACTTC. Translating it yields CASSLRQAYEQYF.

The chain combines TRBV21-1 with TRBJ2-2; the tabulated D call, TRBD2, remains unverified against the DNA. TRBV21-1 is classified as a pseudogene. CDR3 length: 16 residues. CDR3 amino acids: CASSKVYAGVAGELFF. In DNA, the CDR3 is TGTGCCAGCAGCAAAGTATACGCGGGAGTAGCCGGGGAGCTGTTTTTT.

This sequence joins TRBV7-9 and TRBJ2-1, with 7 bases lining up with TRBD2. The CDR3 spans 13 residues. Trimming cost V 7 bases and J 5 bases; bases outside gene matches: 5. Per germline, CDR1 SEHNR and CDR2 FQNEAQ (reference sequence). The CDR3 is CASNLAEHNEQFF. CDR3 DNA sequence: TGTGCCAGCAACCTAGCGGAACACAATGAGCAGTTCTTC.

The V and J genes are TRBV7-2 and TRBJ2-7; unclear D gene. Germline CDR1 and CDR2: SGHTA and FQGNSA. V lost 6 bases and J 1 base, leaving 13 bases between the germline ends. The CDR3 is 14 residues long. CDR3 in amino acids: CASRFSGSSYEQYF. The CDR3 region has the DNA TGTGCCAGCAGATTTTCCGGGTCGTCCTACGAGCAGTACTTC.

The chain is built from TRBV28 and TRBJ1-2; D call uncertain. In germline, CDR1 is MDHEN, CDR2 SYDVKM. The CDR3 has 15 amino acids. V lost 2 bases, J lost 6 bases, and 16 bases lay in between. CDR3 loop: CASSLPSVRVHGYTF. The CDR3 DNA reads TGTGCCAGCAGTTTACCCTCGGTTAGGGTTCATGGCTACACCTTC.

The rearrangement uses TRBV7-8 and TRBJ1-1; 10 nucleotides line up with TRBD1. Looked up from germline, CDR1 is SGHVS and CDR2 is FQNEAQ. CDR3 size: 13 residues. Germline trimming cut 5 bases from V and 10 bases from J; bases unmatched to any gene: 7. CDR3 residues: CASSPGDRGVAFF. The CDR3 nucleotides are TGTGCCAGCAGCCCAGGGGACAGGGGAGTAGCTTTCTTT.

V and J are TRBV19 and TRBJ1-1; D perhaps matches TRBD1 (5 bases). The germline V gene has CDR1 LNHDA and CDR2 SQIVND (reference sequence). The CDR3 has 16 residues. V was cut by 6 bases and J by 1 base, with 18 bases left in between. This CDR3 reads CASSVRGRIGNTEAFF. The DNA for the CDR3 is TGTGCCAGTAGCGTCCGGGGACGCATTGGGAACACTGAAGCTTTCTTT.